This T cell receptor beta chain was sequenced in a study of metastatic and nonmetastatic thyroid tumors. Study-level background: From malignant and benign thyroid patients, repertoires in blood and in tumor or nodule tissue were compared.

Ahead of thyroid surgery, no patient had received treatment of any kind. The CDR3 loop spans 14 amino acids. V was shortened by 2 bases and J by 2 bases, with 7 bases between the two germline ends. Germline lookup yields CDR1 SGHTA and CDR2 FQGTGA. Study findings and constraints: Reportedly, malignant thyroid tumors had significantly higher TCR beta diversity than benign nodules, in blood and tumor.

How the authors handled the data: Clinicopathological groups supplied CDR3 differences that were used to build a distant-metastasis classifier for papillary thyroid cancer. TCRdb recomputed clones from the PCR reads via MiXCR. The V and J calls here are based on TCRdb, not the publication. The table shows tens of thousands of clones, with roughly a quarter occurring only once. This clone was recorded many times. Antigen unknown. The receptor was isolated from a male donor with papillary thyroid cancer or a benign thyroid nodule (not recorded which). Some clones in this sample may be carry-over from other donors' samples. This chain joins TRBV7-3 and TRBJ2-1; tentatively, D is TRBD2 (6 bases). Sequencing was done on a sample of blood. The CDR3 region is CASSLAGTYNEQFF. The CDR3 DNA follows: TGTGCCAGCAGCTTAGCGGGGACCTACAATGAGCAGTTCTTC.